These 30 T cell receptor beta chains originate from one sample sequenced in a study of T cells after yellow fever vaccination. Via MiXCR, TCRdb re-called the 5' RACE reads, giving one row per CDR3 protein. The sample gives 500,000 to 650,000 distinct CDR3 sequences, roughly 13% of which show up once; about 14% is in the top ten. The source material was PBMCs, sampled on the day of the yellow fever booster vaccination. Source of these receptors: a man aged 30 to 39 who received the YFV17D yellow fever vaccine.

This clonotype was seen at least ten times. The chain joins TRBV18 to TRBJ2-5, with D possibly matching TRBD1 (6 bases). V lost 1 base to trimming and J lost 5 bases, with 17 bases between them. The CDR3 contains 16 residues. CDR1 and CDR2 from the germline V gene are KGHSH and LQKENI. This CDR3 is CASSPREQGWKETQYF. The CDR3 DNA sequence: TGTGCCAGCTCACCACGCGAACAGGGATGGAAGGAGACCCAGTACTTC.

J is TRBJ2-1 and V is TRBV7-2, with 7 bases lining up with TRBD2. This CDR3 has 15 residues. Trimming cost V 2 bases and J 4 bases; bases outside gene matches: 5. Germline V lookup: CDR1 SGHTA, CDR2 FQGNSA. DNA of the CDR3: TGTGCCAGCAGCTTAACTAGCGACAAGTACAATGAGCAGTTCTTC. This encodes CASSLTSDKYNEQFF.

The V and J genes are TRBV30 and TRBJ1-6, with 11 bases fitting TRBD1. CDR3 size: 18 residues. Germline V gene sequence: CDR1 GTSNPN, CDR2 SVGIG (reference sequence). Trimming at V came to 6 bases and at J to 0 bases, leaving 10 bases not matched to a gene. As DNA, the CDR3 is TGTGCCTGCTCGGGACAGGGGGGTATGAGCTCCTATAATTCACCCCTCCACTTT. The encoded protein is CACSGQGGMSSYNSPLHF.

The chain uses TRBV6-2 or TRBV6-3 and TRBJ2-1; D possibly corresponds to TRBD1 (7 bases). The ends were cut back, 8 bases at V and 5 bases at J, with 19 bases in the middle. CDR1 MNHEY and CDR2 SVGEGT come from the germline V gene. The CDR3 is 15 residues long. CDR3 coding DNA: TGTGCCAGCCATGATGGGACAGTAGCGGACAATGAGCAGTTCTTC. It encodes CASHDGTVADNEQFF.

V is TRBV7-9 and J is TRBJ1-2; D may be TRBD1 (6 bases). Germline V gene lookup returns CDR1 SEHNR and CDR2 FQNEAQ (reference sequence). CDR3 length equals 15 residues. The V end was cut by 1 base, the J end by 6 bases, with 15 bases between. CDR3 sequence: CASSLVPQGWDGYTF. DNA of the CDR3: TGTGCCAGCAGCTTAGTCCCACAGGGTTGGGATGGCTACACCTTC.

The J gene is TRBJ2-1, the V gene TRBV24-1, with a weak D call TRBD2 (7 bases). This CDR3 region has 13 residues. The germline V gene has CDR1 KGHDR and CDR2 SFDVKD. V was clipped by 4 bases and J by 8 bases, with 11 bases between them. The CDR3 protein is CATSEGGAHEQFF. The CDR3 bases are TGTGCCACCAGTGAAGGGGGGGCACATGAGCAGTTCTTC.

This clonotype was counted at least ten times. The CDR3 DNA follows: TGTGCCAGCAGCTTTGGCCGGGACACTGAAGCTTTCTTT. Protein sequence: CASSFGRDTEAFF. The chain uses TRBV7-8 and TRBJ1-1; no definite D call. The length of the CDR3 is 13 residues. CDR1 and CDR2 from the germline V gene are SGHVS and FQNEAQ. Between the trimmed V and J ends, which lost 3 bases and 3 bases, there was a span of 8 bases.

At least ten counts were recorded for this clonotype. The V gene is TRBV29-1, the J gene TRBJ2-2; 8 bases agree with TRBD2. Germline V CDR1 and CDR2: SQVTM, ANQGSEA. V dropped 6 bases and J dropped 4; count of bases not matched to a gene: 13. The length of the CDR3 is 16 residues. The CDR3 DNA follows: TGCAGCGTCCCCGCGGGAGCGGGGGATCTCACCGGGGAGCTGTTTTTT. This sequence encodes CSVPAGAGDLTGELFF.

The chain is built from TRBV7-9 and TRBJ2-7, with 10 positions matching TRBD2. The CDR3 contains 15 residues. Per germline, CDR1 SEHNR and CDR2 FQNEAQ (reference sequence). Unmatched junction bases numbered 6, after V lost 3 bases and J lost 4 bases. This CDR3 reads CASSLASGRAYEQYF. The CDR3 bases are TGTGCCAGCAGCTTGGCTAGCGGGAGAGCGTACGAGCAGTACTTC. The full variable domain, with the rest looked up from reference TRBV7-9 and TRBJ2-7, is DTGVSQNPRHKITKRGQNVTFRCDPISEHNRLYWYRQTLGQGPEFLTYFQNEAQLEKSRLLSDRFSAERPKGSFSTLEIQRTEQGDSAMYLCASSLASGRAYEQYFGPGTRLTVT.

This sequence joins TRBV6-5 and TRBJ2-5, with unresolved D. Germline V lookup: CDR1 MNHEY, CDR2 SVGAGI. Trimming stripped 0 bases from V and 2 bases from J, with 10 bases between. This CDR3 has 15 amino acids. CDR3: CASSYSIRQQETQYF. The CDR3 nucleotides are TGTGCCAGCAGTTACTCGATCAGGCAGCAAGAGACCCAGTACTTC.

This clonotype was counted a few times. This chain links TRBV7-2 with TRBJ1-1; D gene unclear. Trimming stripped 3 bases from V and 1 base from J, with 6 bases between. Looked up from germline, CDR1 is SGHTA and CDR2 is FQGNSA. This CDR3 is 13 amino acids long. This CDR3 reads CASSFFPNTEAFF. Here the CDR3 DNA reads TGTGCCAGCAGCTTTTTCCCGAACACTGAAGCTTTCTTT.

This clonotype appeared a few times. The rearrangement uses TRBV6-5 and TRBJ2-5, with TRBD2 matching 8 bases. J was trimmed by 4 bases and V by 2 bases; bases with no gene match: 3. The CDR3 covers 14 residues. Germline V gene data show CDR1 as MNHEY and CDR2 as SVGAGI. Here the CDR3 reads CASSYNREGETQYF. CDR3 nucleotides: TGTGCCAGCAGTTACAACCGGGAGGGAGAGACCCAGTACTTC.

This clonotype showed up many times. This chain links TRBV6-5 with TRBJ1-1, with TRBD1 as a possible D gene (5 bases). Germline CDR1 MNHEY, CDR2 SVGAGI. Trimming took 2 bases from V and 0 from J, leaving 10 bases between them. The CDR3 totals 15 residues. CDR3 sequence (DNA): TGTGCCAGCAGTTACCGGGGGGGGATGAACACTGAAGCTTTCTTT. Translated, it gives CASSYRGGMNTEAFF.

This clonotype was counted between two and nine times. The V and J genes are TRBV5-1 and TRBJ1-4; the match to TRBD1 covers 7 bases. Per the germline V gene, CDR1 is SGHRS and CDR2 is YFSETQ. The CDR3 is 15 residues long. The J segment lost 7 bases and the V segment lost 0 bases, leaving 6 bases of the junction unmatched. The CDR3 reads CASSLEGGIGEKLFF. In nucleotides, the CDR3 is TGCGCCAGCAGCTTGGAAGGGGGCATCGGTGAAAAACTGTTTTTT.

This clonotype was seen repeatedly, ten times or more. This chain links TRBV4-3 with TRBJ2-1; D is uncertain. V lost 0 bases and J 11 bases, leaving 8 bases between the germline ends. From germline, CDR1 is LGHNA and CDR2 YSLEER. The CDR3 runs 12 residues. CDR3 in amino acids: CASSQDLVQQFF. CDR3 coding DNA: TGCGCCAGCAGCCAAGATCTGGTTCAGCAGTTCTTC.

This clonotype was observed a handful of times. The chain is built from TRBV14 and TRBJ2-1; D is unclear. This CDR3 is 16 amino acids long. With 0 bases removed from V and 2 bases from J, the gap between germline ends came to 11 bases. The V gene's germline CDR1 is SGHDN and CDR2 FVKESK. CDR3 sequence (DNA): TGTGCCAGCAGCCAAGATAGGCAGATACCCTACAATGAGCAGTTCTTC. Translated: CASSQDRQIPYNEQFF.

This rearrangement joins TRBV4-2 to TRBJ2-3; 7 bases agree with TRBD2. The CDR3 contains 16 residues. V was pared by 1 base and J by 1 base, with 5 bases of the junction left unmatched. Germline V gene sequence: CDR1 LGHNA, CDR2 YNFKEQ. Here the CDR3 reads CASSQAFREGTDTQYF. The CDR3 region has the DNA TGTGCCAGCAGCCAAGCTTTTCGGGAGGGCACAGATACGCAGTATTTT.

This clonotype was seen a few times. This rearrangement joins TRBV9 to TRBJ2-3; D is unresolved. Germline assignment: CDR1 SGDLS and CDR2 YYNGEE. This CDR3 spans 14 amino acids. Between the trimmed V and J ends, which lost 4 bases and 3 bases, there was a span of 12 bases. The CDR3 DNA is TGTGCCAGCAGCTCCCGATCGATGACAGATACGCAGTATTTT. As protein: CASSSRSMTDTQYF.

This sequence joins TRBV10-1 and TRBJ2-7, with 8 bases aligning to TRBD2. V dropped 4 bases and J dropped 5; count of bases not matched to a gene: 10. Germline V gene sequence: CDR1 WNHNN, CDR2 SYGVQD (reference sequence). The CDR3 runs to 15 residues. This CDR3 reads CASSVSGLVGNEQYF. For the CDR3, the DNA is TGCGCCAGCAGTGTATCGGGACTAGTGGGGAACGAGCAGTACTTC.

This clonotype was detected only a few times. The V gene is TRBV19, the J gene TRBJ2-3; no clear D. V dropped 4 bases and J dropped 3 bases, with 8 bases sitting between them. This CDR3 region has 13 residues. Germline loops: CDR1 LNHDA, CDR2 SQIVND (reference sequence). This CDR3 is CASSSPKTDTQYF. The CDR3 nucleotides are TGTGCCAGTAGTAGTCCCAAGACAGATACGCAGTATTTT.

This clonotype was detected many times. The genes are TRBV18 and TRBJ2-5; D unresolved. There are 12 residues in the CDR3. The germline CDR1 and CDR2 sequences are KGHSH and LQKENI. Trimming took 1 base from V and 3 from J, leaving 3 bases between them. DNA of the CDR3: TGTGCCAGCTCACCACGGGAAGAGACCCAGTACTTC. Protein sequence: CASSPREETQYF.

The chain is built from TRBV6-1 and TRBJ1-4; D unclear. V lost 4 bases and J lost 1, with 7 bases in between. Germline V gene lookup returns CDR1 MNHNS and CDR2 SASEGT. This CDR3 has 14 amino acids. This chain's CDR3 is CASSGLLTNEKLFF. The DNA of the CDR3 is TGTGCCAGCAGTGGACTGTTAACTAATGAAAAACTGTTTTTT.

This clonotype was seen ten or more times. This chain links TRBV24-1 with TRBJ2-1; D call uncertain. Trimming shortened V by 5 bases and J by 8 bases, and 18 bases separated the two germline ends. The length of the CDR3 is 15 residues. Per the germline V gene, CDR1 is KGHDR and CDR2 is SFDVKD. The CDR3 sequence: CATSGPNHFGYEQFF. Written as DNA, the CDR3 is TGTGCCACCAGTGGACCGAACCACTTTGGGTATGAGCAGTTCTTC.

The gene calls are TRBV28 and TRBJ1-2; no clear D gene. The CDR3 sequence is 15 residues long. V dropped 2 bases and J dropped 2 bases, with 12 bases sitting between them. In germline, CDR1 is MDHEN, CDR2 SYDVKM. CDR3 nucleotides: TGTGCCAGCAGTTTACTCGGGTCGAGAAACTATGGCTACACCTTC. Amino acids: CASSLLGSRNYGYTF.

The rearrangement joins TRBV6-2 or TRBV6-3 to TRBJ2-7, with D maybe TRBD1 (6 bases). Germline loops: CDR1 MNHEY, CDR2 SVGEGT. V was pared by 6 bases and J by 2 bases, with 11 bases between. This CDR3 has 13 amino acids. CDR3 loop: CASRPTGTYEQYF. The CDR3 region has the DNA TGTGCCAGCAGGCCCACAGGGACCTACGAGCAGTACTTC.

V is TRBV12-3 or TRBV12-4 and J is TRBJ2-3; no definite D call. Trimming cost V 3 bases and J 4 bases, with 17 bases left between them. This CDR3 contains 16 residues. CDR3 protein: CASSFVGAFGPDTQYF. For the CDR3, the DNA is TGTGCCAGCAGTTTTGTAGGAGCGTTTGGCCCAGATACGCAGTATTTT.

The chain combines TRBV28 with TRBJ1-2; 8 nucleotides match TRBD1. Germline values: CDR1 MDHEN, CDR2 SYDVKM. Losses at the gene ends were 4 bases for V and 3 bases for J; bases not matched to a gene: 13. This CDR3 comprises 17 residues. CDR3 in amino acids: CASSSSGGDPFYYGYTF. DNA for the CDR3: TGTGCCAGCAGTTCATCAGGGGGCGACCCATTCTACTATGGCTACACCTTC.

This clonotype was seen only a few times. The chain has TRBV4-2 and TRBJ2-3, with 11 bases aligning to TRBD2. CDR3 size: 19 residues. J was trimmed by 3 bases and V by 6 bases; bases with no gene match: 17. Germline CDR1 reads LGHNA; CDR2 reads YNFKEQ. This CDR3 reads CASRRGLAERGEKTDTQYF. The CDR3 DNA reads TGTGCCAGCAGGCGGGGACTAGCGGAAAGGGGCGAGAAGACAGATACGCAGTATTTT.

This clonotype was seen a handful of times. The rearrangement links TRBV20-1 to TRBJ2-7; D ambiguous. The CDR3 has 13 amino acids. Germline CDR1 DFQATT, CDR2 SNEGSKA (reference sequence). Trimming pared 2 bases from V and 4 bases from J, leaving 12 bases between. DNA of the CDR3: TGCAGTGCTAGACTGGTAAAGGGATACGAGCAGTACTTC. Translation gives CSARLVKGYEQYF.

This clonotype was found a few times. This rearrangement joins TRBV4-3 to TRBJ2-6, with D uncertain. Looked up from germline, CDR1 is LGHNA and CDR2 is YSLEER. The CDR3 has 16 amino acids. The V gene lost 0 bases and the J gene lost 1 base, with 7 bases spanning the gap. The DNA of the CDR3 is TGCGCCAGCAGCCAAGAAGGAGCTTCTGGGGCCAACGTCCTGACTTTC. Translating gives CASSQEGASGANVLTF.